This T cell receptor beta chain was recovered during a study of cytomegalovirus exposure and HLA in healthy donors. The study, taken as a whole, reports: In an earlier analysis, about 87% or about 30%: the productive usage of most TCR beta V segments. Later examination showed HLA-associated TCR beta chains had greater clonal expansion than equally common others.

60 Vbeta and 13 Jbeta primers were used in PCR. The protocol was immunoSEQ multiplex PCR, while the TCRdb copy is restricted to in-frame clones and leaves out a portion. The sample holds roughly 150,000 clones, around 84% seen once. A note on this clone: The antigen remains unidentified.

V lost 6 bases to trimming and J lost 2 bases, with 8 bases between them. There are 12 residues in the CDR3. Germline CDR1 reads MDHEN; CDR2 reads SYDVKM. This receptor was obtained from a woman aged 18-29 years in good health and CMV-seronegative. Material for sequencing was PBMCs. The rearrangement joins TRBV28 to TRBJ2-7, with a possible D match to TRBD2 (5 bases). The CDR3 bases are TGTGCCAGCAGAACGGGAACCTACGAGCAGTACTTC. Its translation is CASRTGTYEQYF.